The clone carrying this T cell receptor (beta chain) has just one count. This CDR3 comprises 12 residues. Germline V lookup: CDR1 SGHTA, CDR2 FQGNSA. Trimming removed 5 bases from V and 5 bases from J, with 6 bases in between. Per the study methods: By means of reference gene primer amplification, nucleated cell counts were estimated. The protocol was immunoSEQ multiplex PCR, while the TCRdb copy is restricted to in-frame clones and leaves out a portion. V, J and clone size were drawn from that table, and D and trimming were deduced from the DNA. The table has approximately 300,000 clones, around 90% seen once. This entry comes from a study of blood T cell repertoires in COVID-19. Study context: Italy, Spain and the United States were the sources of the convalescent and acute COVID-19 samples.

What was sequenced was peripheral blood. The V call is TRBV7-2, the J call TRBJ1-4, with D hard to call. The receptor was isolated from a man in his forties or fifties with active or convalescent COVID-19. CDR3 sequence reads: CASSLLNEKLFF. Written as DNA, the CDR3 is TGTGCCAGCAGCCTACTGAATGAAAAACTGTTTTTT.